A single sample gave rise to the 31 T cell receptor beta chains below, sequenced in a study of blood T cell repertoires in COVID-19. The data were produced by immunoSEQ multiplex PCR, yet TCRdb's version contains in-frame clones alone and is incomplete. The sample contains about 380,000 clones, about 80% of which appear only once. Input material: peripheral blood. The receptors stem from a human donor with acute or convalescent COVID-19. The donor label of this sample is uncertain.

The chain recombines TRBV7-6 with TRBJ2-5, with 11 bases aligning to TRBD2. Germline assignment: CDR1 SGHVS and CDR2 FNYEAQ. V dropped 4 bases and J dropped 2; count of bases not matched to a gene: 6. This CDR3 is 16 amino acids long. The CDR3 nucleotides are TGTGCCAGCAGCTCAAGGGGACTAGCGGCTCAAGAGACCCAGTACTTC. This sequence encodes CASSSRGLAAQETQYF.

The rearrangement joins TRBV5-8 to TRBJ1-1; 7 nucleotides line up with TRBD1. The J segment lost 0 bases and the V segment lost 3 bases, leaving 5 bases of the junction unmatched. CDR3 size: 15 residues. From germline, CDR1 is SGHTS and CDR2 YDEGEE. CDR3 in DNA: TGTGCCAGCAGCTCTTTGACAGGGCTGAACACTGAAGCTTTCTTT. Amino acid sequence: CASSSLTGLNTEAFF.

This rearrangement joins TRBV7-2 to TRBJ1-1; D ambiguous. Germline V gene sequence: CDR1 SGHTA, CDR2 FQGNSA. CDR3 size: 14 residues. The germline V and J ends were trimmed by 3 bases and 0 bases, with 8 bases remaining between them. CDR3 in amino acids: CASSLSRMNTEAFF. In DNA, the CDR3 is TGTGCCAGCAGCTTGAGCAGGATGAACACTGAAGCTTTCTTT.

The V gene is TRBV20-1, the J gene TRBJ2-1; 7 bases are a match to TRBD1. The ends lost 3 bases at V and 8 bases at J; junction bases unmatched: 10. CDR3 length: 14 amino acids. Germline V CDR1 and CDR2: DFQATT, SNEGSKA (reference sequence). The CDR3 reads CSASRDSRSDEQFF. CDR3 nucleotides: TGCAGTGCTAGTAGGGACAGTAGGTCAGATGAGCAGTTCTTC.

V and J are TRBV4-2 and TRBJ2-1; 10 bases match TRBD2. The length of the CDR3 is 17 residues. Germline trimming cut 2 bases from V and 6 bases from J; bases unmatched to any gene: 10. The V gene's germline CDR1 is LGHNA and CDR2 YNFKEQ. The CDR3 DNA reads TGTGCCAGCAGCCAAACCGTACTAGCGGGACCGTCCAATGAGCAGTTCTTC. Translating gives CASSQTVLAGPSNEQFF.

V gene TRBV29-1 combines with J gene TRBJ2-3; no reliable D call. The CDR3 runs to 13 residues. V shed 7 bases and J shed 4 bases, with 15 bases lying between them. Germline V gives CDR1 SQVTM, CDR2 ANQGSEA. In nucleotides, the CDR3 is TGCAGCGCCTCAGTCAAGTCGTCAGATACGCAGTATTTT. Its protein product is CSASVKSSDTQYF.

There are a few counts of this clone. This chain connects TRBV9 to TRBJ1-2; possible D gene TRBD1, 5 bases. The ends were cut back, 0 bases at V and 2 bases at J, with 11 bases in the middle. This CDR3 region has 15 residues. Per the germline V gene, CDR1 is SGDLS and CDR2 is YYNGEE. The CDR3 nucleotides read TGTGCCAGCAGCGTAGGTCCGGGGGGAAACTATGGCTACACCTTC. Its protein is CASSVGPGGNYGYTF.

This sequence joins TRBV6-6 and TRBJ1-2, with 7 nucleotides matching TRBD1. Germline CDR1 and CDR2: MNHNY and SVGAGI (reference sequence). With V trimmed by 2 bases and J by 8 bases, 5 bases remained unmatched. The CDR3 runs 13 residues. CDR3 loop: CASSYLGTDGYTF. The CDR3 region has the DNA TGTGCCAGCAGTTACCTCGGGACAGACGGCTACACCTTC.

The V and J genes are TRBV19 and TRBJ2-1, with D maybe TRBD2 (5 bases). V lost 6 bases, J lost 9 bases, and 12 bases lay in between. From germline, CDR1 is LNHDA and CDR2 SQIVND (reference sequence). This CDR3 has 12 amino acids. Written as DNA, the CDR3 is TGTGCCAGTAGCAAACTAGATAGTGAGCAGTTCTTC. It is translated as CASSKLDSEQFF.

This chain connects TRBV11-2 to TRBJ2-5; no reliable D call. This CDR3 region has 14 residues. The ends were cut back, 3 bases at V and 4 bases at J, with 12 bases in the middle. Germline values: CDR1 SGHAT, CDR2 FQNNGV. The CDR3 DNA reads TGTGCCAGCAGCTTTCTACGTGTTGGAGAGACCCAGTACTTC. Protein product: CASSFLRVGETQYF.

This chain links TRBV5-1 with TRBJ2-5; 11 nucleotides agree with TRBD1. The trim removed 2 bases at V and 4 bases at J, leaving 4 bases unmatched. This CDR3 region has 15 residues. The germline CDR1 and CDR2 sequences are SGHRS and YFSETQ. CDR3 DNA: TGCGCCAGCAGCTTCGGACAGGGGGCGAGAGAGACCCAGTACTTC. Translation gives CASSFGQGARETQYF.

The chain couples TRBV10-3 to TRBJ1-1; 9 bases align to TRBD1. Germline V CDR1 and CDR2: ENHRY, SYGVKD. V lost 8 bases to trimming and J lost 6 bases; unmatched junction nucleotides: 13. This CDR3 has 15 residues. As DNA, the CDR3 is TGTGCCATCCCGGGACAGGGTTATGTGAATGCTGAAGCTTTCTTT. Translated, it gives CAIPGQGYVNAEAFF.

As regards this clone: Other DNA sequences in the sample encode the same CDR3. The chain is built from TRBV6-1 and TRBJ1-5; no clear D gene. Germline assignment: CDR1 MNHNS and CDR2 SASEGT. This CDR3 spans 13 amino acids. With 3 bases removed from V and 4 bases from J, the gap between germline ends came to 7 bases. The CDR3 spells CASSETGNQPQHF. The CDR3 DNA follows: TGTGCCAGCAGTGAGACGGGAAATCAGCCCCAGCATTTT.

As to this clone: The likely explanation is a read error, given a far larger clone one base away. This chain links TRBV5-5 with TRBJ1-1; D not certain. The V end lost 4 bases, the J end lost 1 base, and 8 bases lay between the germline ends. The V gene's germline CDR1 is SGHKS and CDR2 YYEKEE (reference sequence). The CDR3 extends over 13 amino acids. The CDR3 spells CASSVGWNTEAFF. The DNA of the CDR3 is TGTGCCAGCAGCGTCGGGTGGAACACTGAAGCTTTCTTT.

V usage is TRBV12-3 or TRBV12-4 and J usage is TRBJ1-2; D call uncertain. Trimming removed 5 bases at V and 5 bases at J, with 9 bases between. The CDR3 has 12 residues. The CDR3 sequence: CASSQDIYGYTF. CDR3 in DNA: TGTGCCAGCAGTCAAGACATATATGGCTACACCTTC.

J is TRBJ1-5 and V is TRBV28; D may be TRBD1 (6 bases). The CDR3 is 15 residues long. Germline CDR1 and CDR2: MDHEN and SYDVKM. Trimming took off 4 bases at V and 7 bases at J, with 17 bases between the two ends. The DNA for the CDR3 is TGTGCCAGCAGTTCTGTACAGGGCCTTGGCCAGCCCCAGCATTTT. Amino acids: CASSSVQGLGQPQHF.

The chain recombines TRBV28 with TRBJ1-2; TRBD1 might be the D (6 bases). V lost 6 bases and J lost 5, with 16 bases in between. CDR3 length: 14 residues. Germline V gene sequence: CDR1 MDHEN, CDR2 SYDVKM. The CDR3 DNA reads as TGTGCCAGCAGGGGCACAGGGCCTCCATATGGCTACACCTTC. Translating gives CASRGTGPPYGYTF.

The chain's CDR3 is CASTLGGGLWAFF. The CDR3 nucleotides read TGTGCCAGCACCCTTGGGGGGGGGCTTTGGGCTTTCTTT. V and J are TRBV2 and TRBJ1-1, with TRBD1 as a possible D gene (6 bases). This CDR3 comprises 13 residues. With 7 bases removed from V and 11 bases from J, the gap between germline ends came to 20 bases. Germline V gene sequence: CDR1 SNHLY, CDR2 FYNNEI.

J is TRBJ2-5 and V is TRBV18; D perhaps matches TRBD2 (6 bases). The V end was cut by 2 bases, the J end by 5 bases, with 9 bases between. The CDR3 contains 13 residues. Germline lookup yields CDR1 KGHSH and CDR2 LQKENI. The CDR3: CASSPNRGETQYF. CDR3 nucleotides: TGTGCCAGCTCACCAAACCGGGGGGAGACCCAGTACTTC.

The chain has TRBV11-2 and TRBJ2-1, with TRBD2 identical over 9 bases. The CDR3 extends over 19 amino acids. V shed 4 bases, J shed 4 bases, and the junction held 17 bases outside the gene matches. Per the germline V gene, CDR1 is SGHAT and CDR2 is FQNNGV. The CDR3 reads CASSSRRRASGTVYNEQFF. CDR3 in DNA: TGTGCCAGCAGCTCCCGGCGCAGGGCTAGCGGGACTGTTTACAATGAGCAGTTCTTC.

The chain links TRBV19 to TRBJ1-1; no definite D call. V lost 7 bases to trimming and J lost 3 bases, with 12 bases between them. CDR3 length: 13 residues. The germline V gene encodes CDR1 LNHDA and CDR2 SQIVND (reference sequence). The CDR3 protein is CASTGDPHTEAFF. CDR3 DNA sequence: TGTGCCAGTACCGGAGACCCCCACACTGAAGCTTTCTTT.

The chain recombines TRBV28 with TRBJ1-2, with a weak D call TRBD1 (5 bases). This CDR3 is built from 15 residues. V lost 3 bases to trimming and J lost 5 bases, with 16 bases between them. From germline, CDR1 is MDHEN and CDR2 SYDVKM. CDR3 in amino acids: CASSLERGLGYGYTF. The CDR3 DNA follows: TGTGCCAGCAGTTTGGAAAGGGGCCTAGGTTATGGCTACACCTTC.

In this sample, this clone turned up once. The rearrangement joins TRBV18 to TRBJ1-6; tentative D call: TRBD1 (5 bases). The length of the CDR3 is 15 residues. Per germline, CDR1 KGHSH and CDR2 LQKENI. V was cut by 6 bases and J by 10 bases, with 19 bases left in between. CDR3 nucleotide sequence: TGTGCCAGCTCCCAAAGGGAGGGGAGACGGTCACCCCTCCACTTT. Protein: CASSQREGRRSPLHF.

The sample holds a few counts of this clone. This rearrangement joins TRBV20-1 to TRBJ1-1; D unresolved. This CDR3 is 11 amino acids long. Germline V gives CDR1 DFQATT, CDR2 SNEGSKA (reference sequence). Trimming removed 0 bases from V and 8 bases from J, with 7 bases in between. This CDR3 is CSARDFREAFF. The CDR3 coding sequence is TGCAGTGCTAGAGATTTTCGGGAAGCTTTCTTT.

The chain recombines TRBV14 with TRBJ2-5, with 8 bases lining up with TRBD1. The V segment lost 4 bases and the J segment 1 base; nucleotides outside the gene matches: 11. Germline CDR1 SGHDN, CDR2 FVKESK. This CDR3 is built from 17 residues. The CDR3 coding sequence is TGTGCCAGCAGCCGGGCCCGGGACAGGATCCCCCAAGAGACCCAGTACTTC. The encoded protein is CASSRARDRIPQETQYF. Drawing the rest from reference TRBV14 and TRBJ2-5, the complete variable domain is EAGVTQFPSHSVIEKGQTVTLRCDPISGHDNLYWYRRVMGKEIKFLLHFVKESKQDESGMPNNRFLAERTGGTYSTLKVQPAELEDSGVYFCASSRARDRIPQETQYFGPGTRLLVL.

This clone was detected once. The genes are TRBV5-5 and TRBJ1-3, with D uncertain. From germline, CDR1 is SGHKS and CDR2 YYEKEE (reference sequence). This CDR3 is built from 18 residues. Trimming took off 4 bases at V and 0 bases at J, with 20 bases between the two ends. The CDR3 DNA sequence: TGTGCCAGCAGCCTGCCCAGTGGCAGGAATTCCTCTGGAAACACCATATATTTT. It is translated as CASSLPSGRNSSGNTIYF. The full variable domain, in which reference TRBV5-5 and TRBJ1-3 provide the parts outside the CDR3, is DAGVTQSPTHLIKTRGQQVTLRCSPISGHKSVSWYQQVLGQGPQFIFQYYEKEERGRGNFPDRFSARQFPNYSSELNVNALLLGDSALYLCASSLPSGRNSSGNTIYFGEGSWLTVV.

As DNA, the CDR3 is TGTGCCAGCAGCGTTGGTATGGGCGGACTAGCGACTAAGACCCAGTACTTC. It is translated as CASSVGMGGLATKTQYF. This chain uses TRBV9 with TRBJ2-5; 9 nucleotides align to TRBD2. With V trimmed by 2 bases and J by 6 bases, 14 bases remained unmatched. Looked up from germline, CDR1 is SGDLS and CDR2 is YYNGEE. The CDR3 sequence is 17 residues long.

This chain joins TRBV30 and TRBJ1-6; D possibly corresponds to TRBD1 (6 bases). The CDR3 has 13 amino acids. Germline-derived CDR1 and CDR2 are GTSNPN and SVGIG (reference sequence). The V and J ends lost 4 bases and 6 bases respectively, with 10 bases between them. CDR3 nucleotide sequence: TGTGCCTGGAATAAACAGGGTAATTCACCCCTCCACTTT. This sequence encodes CAWNKQGNSPLHF.

About this clone itself: Different DNA sequences within this sample yield the same CDR3. This rearrangement joins TRBV19 to TRBJ1-1; D ambiguous. The CDR3 sequence is 13 residues long. CDR1 LNHDA and CDR2 SQIVND come from the germline V gene (reference sequence). The V end was cut by 1 base, the J end by 3 bases, with 6 bases between. For the CDR3, the DNA is TGTGCCAGTAGTATAGGCGGAGACACTGAAGCTTTCTTT. It is translated as CASSIGGDTEAFF.

The gene calls are TRBV4-1 and TRBJ1-1, with a possible D match to TRBD1 (5 bases). The V end lost 4 bases, the J end lost 1 base, and 13 bases lay between the germline ends. CDR1 is MGHRA and CDR2 is YSYEKL in the germline V gene. This CDR3 contains 15 residues. The CDR3 region has the DNA TGCGCCAGCAGCCTTCGGACGGGGGAGAACACTGAAGCTTTCTTT. This translates into CASSLRTGENTEAFF.

The chain employs TRBV7-8 and TRBJ2-5; D perhaps matches TRBD1 (6 bases). Germline assignment: CDR1 SGHVS and CDR2 FQNEAQ. The CDR3 totals 12 residues. Trimming cost V 3 bases and J 11 bases, with 13 bases left between them. CDR3 sequence reads: CASSFRGGGQYF. The CDR3 DNA sequence: TGTGCCAGCAGCTTCCGAGGGGGTGGGCAGTACTTC.